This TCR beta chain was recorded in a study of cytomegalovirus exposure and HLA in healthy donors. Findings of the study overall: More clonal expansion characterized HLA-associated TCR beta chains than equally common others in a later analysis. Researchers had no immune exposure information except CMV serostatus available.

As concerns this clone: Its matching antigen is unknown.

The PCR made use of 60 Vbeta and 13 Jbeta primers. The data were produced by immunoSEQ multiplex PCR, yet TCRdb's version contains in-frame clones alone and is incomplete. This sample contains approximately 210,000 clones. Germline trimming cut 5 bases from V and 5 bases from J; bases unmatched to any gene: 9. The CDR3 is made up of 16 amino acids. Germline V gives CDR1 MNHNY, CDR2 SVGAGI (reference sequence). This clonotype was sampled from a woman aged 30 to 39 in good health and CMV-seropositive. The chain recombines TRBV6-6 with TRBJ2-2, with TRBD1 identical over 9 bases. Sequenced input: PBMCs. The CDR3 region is CASSAALTGGTGELFF. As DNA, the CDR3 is TGTGCCAGCAGTGCCGCCCTGACAGGGGGAACCGGGGAGCTGTTTTTT.